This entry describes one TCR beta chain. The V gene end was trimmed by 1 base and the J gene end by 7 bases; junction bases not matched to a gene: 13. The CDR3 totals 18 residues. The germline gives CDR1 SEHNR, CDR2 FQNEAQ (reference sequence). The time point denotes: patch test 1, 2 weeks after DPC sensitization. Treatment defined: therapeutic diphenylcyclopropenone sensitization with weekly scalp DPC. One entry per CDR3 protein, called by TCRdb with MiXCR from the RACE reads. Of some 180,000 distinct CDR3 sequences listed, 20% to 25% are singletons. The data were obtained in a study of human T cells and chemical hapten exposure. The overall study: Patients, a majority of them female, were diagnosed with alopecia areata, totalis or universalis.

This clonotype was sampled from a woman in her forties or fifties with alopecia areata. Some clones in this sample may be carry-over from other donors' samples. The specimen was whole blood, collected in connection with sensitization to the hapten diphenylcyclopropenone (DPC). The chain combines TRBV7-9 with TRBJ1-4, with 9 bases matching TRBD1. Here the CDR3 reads CASSLDWGQGSSSEKLFF. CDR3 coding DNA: TGTGCCAGCAGCTTAGACTGGGGACAGGGATCTTCGAGTGAAAAACTGTTTTTT.